The 19 T cell receptor beta chains listed next were all sequenced from one sample in a study of T cell repertoires in cytomegalovirus infection. MiXCR, applied by TCRdb to the reads, yields one record per CDR3 protein. The top ten hold around 4.4% of the sample, which has roughly 200,000 distinct CDR3 sequences, 8% to 10% seen once. The source material was PBMCs. These receptors came from a human donor in good health (CMV status not recorded). Some clones in this sample may be carry-over from other donors' samples.

This clonotype appeared many times. The rearrangement links TRBV20-1 to TRBJ1-6; TRBD1 matches 7 bases. The CDR3 sequence is 15 residues long. J gave up 4 bases and V 4 bases, and 7 bases lay outside the gene matches. CDR1 and CDR2 (germline): DFQATT, SNEGSKA (reference sequence). The CDR3 reads CSANQPGGYNSPLHF. Here the CDR3 DNA reads TGCAGTGCTAACCAGCCAGGGGGTTATAATTCACCCCTCCACTTT.

The table lists this clonotype with a few counts. The chain is built from TRBV28 and TRBJ2-7; 8 positions match TRBD1. Germline trimming cut 2 bases from V and 4 bases from J; bases unmatched to any gene: 1. The CDR3 runs to 13 residues. Germline CDR1 reads MDHEN; CDR2 reads SYDVKM. The CDR3 sequence is CASSLRDRYEQYF. DNA of the CDR3: TGTGCCAGCAGTTTACGGGACAGGTACGAGCAGTACTTC. The full variable domain, with the rest looked up from reference TRBV28 and TRBJ2-7, is DVKVTQSSRYLVKRTGEKVFLECVQDMDHENMFWYRQDPGLGLRLIYFSYDVKMKEKGDIPEGYSVSREKKERFSLILESASTNQTSMYLCASSLRDRYEQYFGPGTRLTVT.

This clonotype was seen only a few times. The J gene is TRBJ1-2, the V gene TRBV6-2 or TRBV6-3; D perhaps matches TRBD1 (5 bases). The CDR3 loop spans 14 amino acids. Germline V gives CDR1 MNHEY, CDR2 SVGEGT. V lost 2 bases to trimming and J lost 8 bases, with 15 bases between them. The CDR3 loop is CASSYPLVGAGYTF. Written as DNA, the CDR3 is TGTGCCAGCAGTTACCCCCTGGTAGGGGCCGGCTACACCTTC.

This clonotype showed up many times. The J gene is TRBJ2-1, the V gene TRBV6-2 or TRBV6-3; 14 bases map to TRBD2. This CDR3 spans 16 amino acids. V trimming: 0 bases; J trimming: 6 bases; junction bases outside the gene matches: 1. The germline CDR1 and CDR2 sequences are MNHEY and SVGEGT. CDR3 DNA sequence: TGTGCCAGCAGTTACTCGACTAGCGGGGGGGCCAATGAGCAGTTCTTC. Translating gives CASSYSTSGGANEQFF.

This clonotype showed up many times. The rearrangement joins TRBV19 to TRBJ2-7; the D gene is possibly TRBD2 (6 bases). This CDR3 spans 13 amino acids. Germline CDR1 and CDR2: LNHDA and SQIVND (reference sequence). V was shortened by 3 bases and J by 2 bases, with 8 bases between the two germline ends. CDR3: CASSIAGPYEQYF. The CDR3 DNA sequence: TGTGCCAGTAGTATTGCGGGACCCTACGAGCAGTACTTC. The complete variable domain, with remaining parts taken from reference TRBV19 and TRBJ2-7, reads DGGITQSPKYLFRKEGQNVTLSCEQNLNHDAMYWYRQDPGQGLRLIYYSQIVNDFQKGDIAEGYSVSREKKESFPLTVTSAQKNPTAFYLCASSIAGPYEQYFGPGTRLTVT.

The table lists this clonotype with a few counts. The chain couples TRBV5-6 to TRBJ2-1; D is possibly TRBD1 (5 bases). Between the trimmed V and J ends, which lost 2 bases and 8 bases, there was a span of 11 bases. This CDR3 is 13 amino acids long. Germline values: CDR1 SGHDT, CDR2 YYEEEE. The CDR3 DNA is TGTGCCAGCAGCTTCCAGGGTTTCGATGAGCAGTTCTTC. Translation gives CASSFQGFDEQFF.

This clonotype was observed at least ten times. This chain connects TRBV11-2 to TRBJ1-6, with 9 bases aligning to TRBD1. Trimming took 5 bases from V and 6 from J; bases not matched to a gene: 5. The CDR3 is 15 residues long. CDR1 SGHAT and CDR2 FQNNGV come from the germline V gene. CDR3 sequence: CASSHGQGFNSPLHF. In nucleotides, the CDR3 is TGTGCCAGCAGCCATGGACAGGGGTTTAATTCACCCCTCCACTTT.

This clonotype showed up just once. The CDR3 spells CASSPDRGRSYEQYF. In nucleotides, the CDR3 is TGTGCCAGCAGTCCGGACAGGGGGAGATCCTACGAGCAGTACTTC. V gene TRBV27 combines with J gene TRBJ2-7, with 10 bases fitting TRBD1. The J segment lost 1 base and the V segment lost 5 bases, leaving 5 bases of the junction unmatched. This CDR3 comprises 15 residues. The germline V gene encodes CDR1 MNHEY and CDR2 SMNVEV (reference sequence).

This clonotype was detected ten times or more. The V call is TRBV7-2, the J call TRBJ2-7, with unresolved D. CDR3 length: 14 amino acids. CDR1 SGHTA and CDR2 FQGNSA come from the germline V gene. Trimming removed 1 base from V and 2 bases from J, with 9 bases in between. The chain's CDR3 is CASSLGLGAYEQYF. In nucleotides, the CDR3 is TGTGCCAGCAGCTTAGGTTTAGGAGCCTACGAGCAGTACTTC.

This clonotype was detected ten times or more. The genes are TRBV4-2 and TRBJ2-5; 9 bases fit TRBD2. CDR1 and CDR2 from the germline V gene are LGHNA and YNFKEQ. V trimming: 0 bases; J trimming: 1 base; junction bases outside the gene matches: 9. This CDR3 has 18 residues. The CDR3 coding sequence is TGTGCCAGCAGCCAAGAACGCGCTAGCGGGAACATCCAAGAGACCCAGTACTTC. Translating it yields CASSQERASGNIQETQYF.

This clonotype has only a few counts. The CDR3 nucleotides read TGTGCCACCAGCAGAGATCGGCAGCCTGAAGCTTTCTTT. Translated: CATSRDRQPEAFF. V gene TRBV15 combines with J gene TRBJ1-1, with D unresolved. V was trimmed by 0 bases and J by 6 bases, leaving 8 bases between them. This CDR3 has 13 residues. Germline V gene sequence: CDR1 LNHNV, CDR2 YYDKDF (reference sequence).

This clonotype was counted many times. The chain joins TRBV7-9 to TRBJ2-7; maybe TRBD2 (5 bases). The CDR3 consists of 15 residues. Germline CDR1 is SEHNR and CDR2 is FQNEAQ (reference sequence). Trimming shortened V by 0 bases and J by 2 bases, and 11 bases separated the two germline ends. As DNA, the CDR3 is TGTGCCAGCAGCTTAGCTGAAACCGGGGCCTACGAGCAGTACTTC. Its translation is CASSLAETGAYEQYF.

This rearrangement joins TRBV29-1 to TRBJ2-1; 13 nucleotides match TRBD2. CDR3 length equals 14 residues. V trimming: 8 bases; J trimming: 7 bases; junction bases outside the gene matches: 8. The germline V gene encodes CDR1 SQVTM and CDR2 ANQGSEA. CDR3 nucleotides: TGCAGCTTCAGGACTAGCGGGAGTTCGAATGAGCAGTTCTTC. This gives the protein CSFRTSGSSNEQFF.

A few counts support this clonotype. This chain uses TRBV19 with TRBJ1-2; 8 nucleotides agree with TRBD1. This CDR3 has 13 amino acids. Germline assignment: CDR1 LNHDA and CDR2 SQIVND (reference sequence). With 10 bases clipped from V and 8 bases from J, the junction kept 12 bases outside the gene matches. In DNA form, the CDR3 reads TGTGCCACGAGGGGACAGGCCATTGGAGGCTACACCTTC. Protein product: CATRGQAIGGYTF.

A word on this clonotype: A read error may explain this, as a much larger clone is one base away. The chain links TRBV7-2 to TRBJ1-4, with 7 nucleotides matching TRBD1. This CDR3 is built from 16 residues. Germline CDR1 reads SGHTA; CDR2 reads FQGNSA. Germline trimming cut 1 base from V and 8 bases from J; bases unmatched to any gene: 10. Here the CDR3 reads CASSLVSTGLREKLFF. The CDR3 DNA reads as TGTGCCAGCAGCTTAGTCTCGACAGGGTTGCGCGAAAAACTGTTTTTT.

The V gene is TRBV5-1, the J gene TRBJ2-5; 8 bases fit TRBD1. Per germline, CDR1 SGHRS and CDR2 YFSETQ. Trimming at V came to 2 bases and at J to 4 bases, leaving 10 bases not matched to a gene. The CDR3 spans 16 residues. The CDR3 here is CASSFSPGQGRETQYF. The CDR3 DNA follows: TGCGCCAGCAGCTTTTCCCCCGGACAGGGAAGAGAGACCCAGTACTTC.

This clonotype was observed many times. The chain joins TRBV5-1 to TRBJ2-7, with D unresolved. Germline assignment: CDR1 SGHRS and CDR2 YFSETQ. This CDR3 comprises 11 residues. The ends were cut back, 0 bases at V and 6 bases at J, with 4 bases in the middle. Here the CDR3 reads CASSLDTEQYF. DNA for the CDR3: TGCGCCAGCAGCTTGGACACCGAGCAGTACTTC. Full variable domain (outside the CDR3, taken from reference TRBV5-1 and TRBJ2-7): KAGVTQTPRYLIKTRGQQVTLSCSPISGHRSVSWYQQTPGQGLQFLFEYFSETQRNKGNFPGRFSGRQFSNSRSEMNVSTLELGDSALYLCASSLDTEQYFGPGTRLTVT.

In its sample, this clonotype was seen many times. The V gene is TRBV4-2, the J gene TRBJ2-1; D unresolved. Germline V lookup: CDR1 LGHNA, CDR2 YNFKEQ. The V gene lost 1 base and the J gene lost 0 bases, with 10 bases spanning the gap. The CDR3 runs 16 residues. CDR3: CASSQAWQSSYNEQFF. CDR3 bases: TGTGCCAGCAGCCAAGCATGGCAGAGCTCCTACAATGAGCAGTTCTTC.

This clonotype has a count of ten or more. This chain links TRBV7-2 with TRBJ1-3; TRBD1 aligns across 8 bases. Germline V gene sequence: CDR1 SGHTA, CDR2 FQGNSA. This CDR3 comprises 19 residues. V gave up 2 bases and J gave up 0 bases; unmatched junction bases: 12. The CDR3 DNA follows: TGTGCCAGCAGCTTACTCCCAGGGGGCGAAGTTGGCTCTGGAAACACCATATATTTT. As protein: CASSLLPGGEVGSGNTIYF.